This TCR beta chain was obtained from a study of cytomegalovirus exposure and HLA in healthy donors. Trimming took off 0 bases at V and 0 bases at J, with 9 bases between the two ends. CDR3 size: 16 residues. Germline V CDR1 and CDR2: MNHEY, SVGAGI. PCR primers comprised 60 Vbeta and 13 Jbeta primers. Profiled with immunoSEQ multiplex PCR; TCRdb holds only in-frame clones, not every one. Altogether about 180,000 clones are present, 82% being singletons, with the ten largest covering 1.5%. Sequencing was done on a sample of PBMCs. This sequence originates from a middle-aged man in good health and CMV-seronegative. The chain has TRBV6-5 and TRBJ1-5; D gene unclear. This CDR3 is CASSYSPLYSNQPQHF. The CDR3 DNA is TGTGCCAGCAGTTACTCCCCCCTTTATAGCAATCAGCCCCAGCATTTT.